This TCR beta chain derives from a study of OX40 agonist ivuxolimab in advanced cancers. Study at large: Patients received ivuxolimab, an agonistic anti-OX40 (CD134) antibody.

As concerns this clone: Its antigen is currently unknown.

The data were produced by immunoSEQ multiplex PCR, yet TCRdb's version contains in-frame clones alone and is incomplete. The data hold approximately 100,000 clones, with 75% to 95% observed a single time. Whole-study findings and limits: By week 6 at 0.1 to 3.0 mg/kg, blood CD4+ and CD8+ T cells had expanded clonally.

This receptor was taken from an adult with an advanced solid tumor such as melanoma, head and neck, liver or kidney cancer. The sample was CD4+ or CD8+ T cells sorted from blood, taken in a trial of the OX40 agonist ivuxolimab.

The CDR3 protein is CASSLVAGRQETQYF. The CDR3 nucleotides read TGTGCCAGCAGCTTAGTAGCGGGAAGGCAAGAGACCCAGTACTTC. The rearrangement uses TRBV7-9 and TRBJ2-5; 8 bases line up with TRBD2. The CDR3 is 15 residues long. The germline gives CDR1 SEHNR, CDR2 FQNEAQ (reference sequence). The V segment lost 1 base and the J segment 2 bases; nucleotides outside the gene matches: 3. The variable domain in full, completed from reference TRBV7-9 and TRBJ2-5, reads DTGVSQNPRHKITKRGQNVTFRCDPISEHNRLYWYRQTLGQGPEFLTYFQNEAQLEKSRLLSDRFSAERPKGSFSTLEIQRTEQGDSAMYLCASSLVAGRQETQYFGPGTRLLVL.